A few counts support the clone carrying this T cell receptor (beta chain). Its antigen remains unknown. The data were obtained in a study of T cell repertoires in cytomegalovirus infection. About the study: Through public TCR beta signatures, both CMV infection and matching HLA type were indicated. Study-wide results and limits: The study found HLA-C-restricted CMV-specific TCR beta clonotypes dominating the ex vivo response.

Using its own MiXCR run on the reads, TCRdb lists one record per CDR3 protein. This sample has roughly 500,000 distinct CDR3 sequences, with 33% found just once. The CDR3 runs to 16 residues. The trim removed 5 bases at V and 0 bases at J, leaving 6 bases unmatched. The sequences come from cultured PBMCs, collected from culture after CMV antigen stimulation. This receptor was obtained from a human donor in good health (CMV status not recorded). Some clones in this sample may be carry-over from other donors' samples. The chain employs TRBV12-3 or TRBV12-4 and TRBJ2-2, with TRBD1 matching 7 bases. The CDR3 spells CASSPPGQSNTGELFF. CDR3 nucleotide sequence: TGTGCCAGCAGTCCACCGGGACAGTCGAACACCGGGGAGCTGTTTTTT.